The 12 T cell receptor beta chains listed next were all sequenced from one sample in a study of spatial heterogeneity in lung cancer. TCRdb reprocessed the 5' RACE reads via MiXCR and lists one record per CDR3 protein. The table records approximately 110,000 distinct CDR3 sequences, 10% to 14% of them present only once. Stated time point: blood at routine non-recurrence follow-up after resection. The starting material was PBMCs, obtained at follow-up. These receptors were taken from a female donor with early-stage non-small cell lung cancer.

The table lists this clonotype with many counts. The CDR3 sequence: CAGNRGSTDTQYF. The CDR3 bases are TGTGCCGGGAACAGGGGAAGCACAGATACGCAGTATTTT. The chain is built from TRBV2 and TRBJ2-3; 7 nucleotides agree with TRBD1. Germline V gene lookup returns CDR1 SNHLY and CDR2 FYNNEI. The CDR3 is 13 residues long. V was clipped by 11 bases and J by 0 bases; unmatched bases: 5.

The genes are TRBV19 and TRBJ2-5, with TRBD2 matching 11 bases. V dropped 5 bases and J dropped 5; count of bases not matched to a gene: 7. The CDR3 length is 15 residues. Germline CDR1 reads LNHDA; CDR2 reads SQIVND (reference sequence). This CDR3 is CASSLAGGPSETQYF. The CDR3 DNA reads TGTGCCAGTAGTTTAGCGGGAGGGCCGTCGGAGACCCAGTACTTC.

CDR3 bases: TGTGCCTGGAAAGGGACGAAGTCGAACACCATATATTTT. Translated, it gives CAWKGTKSNTIYF. The chain combines TRBV30 with TRBJ1-3, with D possibly being TRBD1 (5 bases). Trimming left V 4 bases short and J 7 bases short, with 14 bases between. The CDR3 contains 13 residues. Per the germline V gene, CDR1 is GTSNPN and CDR2 is SVGIG (reference sequence).

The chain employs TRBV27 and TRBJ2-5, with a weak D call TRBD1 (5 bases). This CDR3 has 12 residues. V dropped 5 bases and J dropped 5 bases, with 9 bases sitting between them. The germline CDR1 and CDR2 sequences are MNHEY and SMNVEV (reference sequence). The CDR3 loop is CASSAGSETQYF. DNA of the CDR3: TGTGCCAGCAGTGCAGGGTCGGAGACCCAGTACTTC.

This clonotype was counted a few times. CDR3 DNA sequence: TGTGCCAGCAGTGTCAGGGCGGGCAATCAGCCCCAGCATTTT. It encodes CASSVRAGNQPQHF. This chain joins TRBV2 and TRBJ1-5; D may be TRBD1 (5 bases). Germline CDR1 SNHLY, CDR2 FYNNEI. The CDR3 loop spans 14 amino acids. Trimming cost V 4 bases and J 2 bases, with 9 bases left between them.

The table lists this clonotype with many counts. CDR3 region: CSVETVSYEQYF. In DNA form, the CDR3 reads TGCAGCGTCGAGACTGTATCCTACGAGCAGTACTTC. The chain combines TRBV29-1 with TRBJ2-7; D is uncertain. CDR1 is SQVTM and CDR2 is ANQGSEA in the germline V gene. This CDR3 has 12 amino acids. V dropped 6 bases and J dropped 1 base, with 10 bases sitting between them.

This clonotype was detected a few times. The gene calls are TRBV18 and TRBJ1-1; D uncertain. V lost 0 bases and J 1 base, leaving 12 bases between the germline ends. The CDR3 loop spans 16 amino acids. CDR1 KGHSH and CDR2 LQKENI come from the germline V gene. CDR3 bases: TGTGCCAGCTCACCACCGAGGCGGAGGGAGAACACTGAAGCTTTCTTT. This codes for CASSPPRRRENTEAFF.

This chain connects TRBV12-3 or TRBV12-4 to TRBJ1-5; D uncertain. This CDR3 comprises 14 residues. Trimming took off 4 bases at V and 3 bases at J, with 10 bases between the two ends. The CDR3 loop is CASSSVGVNQPQHF. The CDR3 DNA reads TGTGCCAGCAGTTCAGTAGGTGTCAATCAGCCCCAGCATTTT.

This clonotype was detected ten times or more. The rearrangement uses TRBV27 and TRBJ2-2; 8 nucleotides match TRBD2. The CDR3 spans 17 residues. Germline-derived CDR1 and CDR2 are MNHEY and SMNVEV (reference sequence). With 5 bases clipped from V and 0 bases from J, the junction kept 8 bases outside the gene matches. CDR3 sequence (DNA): TGTGCCAGCAGTAGAAGGACTAGCCTTTCGAACACCGGGGAGCTGTTTTTT. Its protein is CASSRRTSLSNTGELFF.

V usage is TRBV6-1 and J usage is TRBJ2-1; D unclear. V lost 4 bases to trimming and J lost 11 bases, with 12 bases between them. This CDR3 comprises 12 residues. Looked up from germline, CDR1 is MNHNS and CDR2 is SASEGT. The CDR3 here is CASSARLPQQFF. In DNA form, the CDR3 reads TGTGCCAGCAGTGCCCGCCTTCCACAGCAGTTCTTC.

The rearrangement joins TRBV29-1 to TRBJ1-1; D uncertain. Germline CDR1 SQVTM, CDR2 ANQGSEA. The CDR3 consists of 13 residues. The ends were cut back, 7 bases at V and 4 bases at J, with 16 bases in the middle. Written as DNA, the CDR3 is TGCAGCGCCGTGACGCGGGCGGGCACTGAAGCTTTCTTT. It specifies CSAVTRAGTEAFF.

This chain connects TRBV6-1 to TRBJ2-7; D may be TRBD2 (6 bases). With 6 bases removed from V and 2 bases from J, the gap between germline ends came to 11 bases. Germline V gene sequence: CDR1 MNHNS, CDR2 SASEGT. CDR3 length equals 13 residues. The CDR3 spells CASRGSGAYEQYF. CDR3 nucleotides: TGTGCCAGCAGGGGCTCGGGAGCCTACGAGCAGTACTTC.